This TCR beta chain appears in the sequencing data of a study of cytomegalovirus exposure and HLA in healthy donors. Profiling relied on immunoSEQ multiplex PCR, and the TCRdb table lists in-frame clones only, not all of them. The sample consists of about 180,000 clones, around 85% of them appearing once. Per the germline V gene, CDR1 is SGHTA and CDR2 is FQGNSA. The length of the CDR3 is 15 residues. Trimming took 5 bases from V and 3 from J; bases not matched to a gene: 7. The sample consisted of PBMCs. The source is a man aged 18 to 29 in good health and CMV-seropositive. The gene calls are TRBV7-2 and TRBJ1-5, with 7 bases matching TRBD1. CDR3 protein: CASSAGQAINQPQHF. As DNA, the CDR3 is TGTGCCAGCAGCGCCGGACAGGCCATCAATCAGCCCCAGCATTTT.